The source of this T cell receptor beta chain is a study of OX40 agonist ivuxolimab in advanced cancers. Notes on the research overall: Ivuxolimab was an agonistic, fully human IgG2 monoclonal antibody directed against OX40 (CD134), a costimulatory receptor. Intravenous ivuxolimab was administered to patients every 2 weeks at six dose levels: 0.01, 0.1, 0.3, 1.5, 3 and 10 mg/kg. Of the approximately 50 dose-escalation patients, hepatocellular carcinoma was present in about 20, melanoma in roughly 15, renal cell carcinoma in 9 and head and neck cancer in 9. The dose-escalation cohort was roughly 83% male with a mean age of roughly 60 years, ranging from about 23 to 85. Prior anti-PD-1, anti-PD-L1 or anti-CTLA-4 therapy was permitted, and about two fifths of dose-escalation patients had received checkpoint inhibitors. Partial responses occurred in three dose-escalation patients, of whom one had hepatocellular carcinoma and two had cutaneous melanoma. Peripheral TCRbeta sequencing aimed to test whether ivuxolimab altered TCR sequence diversity and caused clonal T-cell expansion. The paper covers the monotherapy dose-escalation part of the phase I ivuxolimab trial, which included N ≈ 57 patients.

Patients with a history of autoimmune disease or receiving systemic immunosuppression were excluded from the trial. Peripheral blood for TCR sequencing was drawn from every dose cohort at baseline, at cycle 4 day 1 and at cycle 7 day 1. The samples were drawn from a first-in-human, open-label, multicenter phase I dose-escalation trial of ivuxolimab. Adults with locally advanced or metastatic melanoma, renal cell, hepatocellular, or head and neck squamous cell carcinoma were enrolled in the trial. Before TCR sequencing, CD4+ T cells and CD8+ T cells from peripheral blood were sorted into separate populations. This clone was observed a handful of times. Its target antigen remains unknown. No qualities accompany the bases; no much larger clone lies one base away. Study-level results and caveats: Low levels of normalized T-cell clonal expansion were also seen in some patients who did not respond. Which antigens the clonally expanded peripheral T cells were specific for was not determined. At doses of 0.1 to 3.0 mg/kg, clonal expansion of both CD4+ and CD8+ T cells in blood was seen between baseline and week 6. After ivuxolimab, expanded clones were on average more numerous among CD8+ T cells than among CD4+ T cells. In the 0.1-3.0 mg/kg groups, partial responders were among the patients with the lowest normalized peripheral clonal expansion, particularly in CD8+ T cells.

Looking up the germline V gene yields CDR1 MGHRA and CDR2 YSYEKL. V trim: 2 bases; J trim: 7 bases; unmatched bases: 8. There are 15 amino acids in the CDR3, from cysteine to phenylalanine inclusive. Only the CDR3 DNA is retained, 45 bases long and in frame from the first base. To sequence the TCRbeta CDR3 region, genomic DNA was isolated from the sorted cells. The immunoSEQ Assay was used to sequence the TCRbeta CDR3 regions. Imported from immuneACCESS, the table was reduced by TCRdb to in-frame sequences with V and J called. These copies leave out some clones; in studies compared against another copy, an unresolved V gene accounts for under half, and the cause of the remainder is not known. The sample records roughly 60,000 clones, approximately 78% of which are singletons. The ten most abundant clones make up around 2% of the sample.

The sequencing here drew on CD4+ or CD8+ T cells sorted from blood, taken in a trial of the OX40 agonist ivuxolimab. Recombination linked TRBV4-1 to TRBJ1-5, with TRBD1 matching 7 junction bases. The sequence came from an adult with an advanced solid tumor such as melanoma, head and neck, liver or kidney cancer. The CDR3 protein is CASSQLTGAGQPQHF. The sequenced DNA: TGCGCCAGCAGCCAACTAACAGGGGCAGGGCAGCCCCAGCATTTT.